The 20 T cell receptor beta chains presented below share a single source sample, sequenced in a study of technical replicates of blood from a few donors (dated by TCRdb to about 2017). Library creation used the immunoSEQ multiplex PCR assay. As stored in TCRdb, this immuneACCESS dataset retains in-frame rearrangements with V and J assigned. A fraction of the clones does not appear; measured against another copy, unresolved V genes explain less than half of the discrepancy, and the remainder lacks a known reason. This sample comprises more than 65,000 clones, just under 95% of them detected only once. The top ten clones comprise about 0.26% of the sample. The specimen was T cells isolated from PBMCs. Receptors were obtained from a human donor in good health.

The CDR3 is CAWSGTVETQYF. The DNA of the CDR3 is TGTGCCTGGAGTGGGACAGTAGAGACCCAGTACTTC. V usage is TRBV30 and J usage is TRBJ2-5, with TRBD1 as a possible D gene (6 bases). Deletions cut 1 base from V and 4 bases from J, with 7 bases between. The CDR3 covers 12 residues. Germline V gene sequence: CDR1 GTSNPN, CDR2 SVGIG (reference sequence).

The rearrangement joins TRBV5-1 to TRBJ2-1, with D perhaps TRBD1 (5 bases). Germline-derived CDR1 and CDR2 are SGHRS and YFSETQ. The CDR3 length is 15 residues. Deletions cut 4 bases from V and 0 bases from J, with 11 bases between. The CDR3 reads CASSPGLYSYNEQFF. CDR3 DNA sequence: TGCGCCAGCAGCCCAGGGCTATACTCCTACAATGAGCAGTTCTTC.

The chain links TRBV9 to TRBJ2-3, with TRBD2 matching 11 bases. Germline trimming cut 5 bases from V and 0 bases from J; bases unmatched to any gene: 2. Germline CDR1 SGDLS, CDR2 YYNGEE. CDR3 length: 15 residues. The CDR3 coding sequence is TGTGCCAGCAGTTTAGCGGGAGGGAGCACAGATACGCAGTATTTT. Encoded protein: CASSLAGGSTDTQYF.

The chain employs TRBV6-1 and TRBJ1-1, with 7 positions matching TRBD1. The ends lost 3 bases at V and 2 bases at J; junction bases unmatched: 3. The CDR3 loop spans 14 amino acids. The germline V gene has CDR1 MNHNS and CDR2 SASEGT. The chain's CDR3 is CASSETGTNTEAFF. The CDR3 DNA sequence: TGTGCCAGCAGTGAGACAGGGACAAACACTGAAGCTTTCTTT.

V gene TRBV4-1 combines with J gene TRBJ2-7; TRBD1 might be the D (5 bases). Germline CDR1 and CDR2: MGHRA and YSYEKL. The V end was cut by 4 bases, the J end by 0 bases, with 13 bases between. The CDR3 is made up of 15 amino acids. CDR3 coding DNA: TGCGCCAGCAGCCGATTGGACACCAGCTCCTACGAGCAGTACTTC. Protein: CASSRLDTSSYEQYF.

Here the CDR3 reads CASSLVGTGLFAEAFF. As DNA, the CDR3 is TGCGCCAGCAGCTTGGTGGGGACAGGGCTTTTTGCTGAAGCTTTCTTT. This rearrangement joins TRBV5-1 to TRBJ1-1; 9 positions match TRBD1. Germline CDR1 SGHRS, CDR2 YFSETQ. This CDR3 has 16 amino acids. Trimming at V came to 0 bases and at J to 6 bases, leaving 9 bases not matched to a gene.

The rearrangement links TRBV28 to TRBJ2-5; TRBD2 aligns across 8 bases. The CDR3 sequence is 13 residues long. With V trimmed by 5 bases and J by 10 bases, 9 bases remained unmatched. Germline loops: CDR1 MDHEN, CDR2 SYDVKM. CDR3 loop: CASSLNPGGSQYF. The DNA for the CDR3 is TGTGCCAGCAGTCTAAACCCGGGAGGGAGCCAGTACTTC.

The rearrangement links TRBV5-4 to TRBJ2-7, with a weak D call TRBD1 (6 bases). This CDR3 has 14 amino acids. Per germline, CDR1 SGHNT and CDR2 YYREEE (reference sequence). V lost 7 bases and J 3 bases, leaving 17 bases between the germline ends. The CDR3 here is CASRSRGNSYEQYF. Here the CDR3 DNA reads TGTGCCAGCCGATCCAGGGGAAACAGCTACGAGCAGTACTTC. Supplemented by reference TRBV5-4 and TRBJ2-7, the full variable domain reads ETGVTQSPTHLIKTRGQQVTLRCSSQSGHNTVSWYQQALGQGPQFIFQYYREEENGRGNFPPRFSGLQFPNYSSELNVNALELDDSALYLCASRSRGNSYEQYFGPGTRLTVT.

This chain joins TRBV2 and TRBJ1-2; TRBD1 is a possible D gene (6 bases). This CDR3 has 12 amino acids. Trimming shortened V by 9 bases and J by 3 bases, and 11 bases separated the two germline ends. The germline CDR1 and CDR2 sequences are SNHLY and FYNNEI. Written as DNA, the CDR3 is TGTGCCAGTAACAGGGCGGACTATGGCTACACCTTC. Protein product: CASNRADYGYTF.

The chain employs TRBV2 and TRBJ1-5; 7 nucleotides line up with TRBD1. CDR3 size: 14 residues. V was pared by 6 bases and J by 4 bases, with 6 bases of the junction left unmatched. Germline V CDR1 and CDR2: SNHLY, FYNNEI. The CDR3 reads CASSGDSLNQPQHF. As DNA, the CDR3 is TGTGCCAGCAGCGGGGACAGTCTAAATCAGCCCCAGCATTTT.

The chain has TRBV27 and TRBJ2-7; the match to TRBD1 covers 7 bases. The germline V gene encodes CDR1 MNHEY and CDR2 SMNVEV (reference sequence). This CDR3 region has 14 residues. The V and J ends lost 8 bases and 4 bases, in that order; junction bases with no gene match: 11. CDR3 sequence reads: CASARQGEFYEQYF. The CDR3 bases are TGTGCCAGCGCTCGACAGGGAGAGTTTTACGAGCAGTACTTC.

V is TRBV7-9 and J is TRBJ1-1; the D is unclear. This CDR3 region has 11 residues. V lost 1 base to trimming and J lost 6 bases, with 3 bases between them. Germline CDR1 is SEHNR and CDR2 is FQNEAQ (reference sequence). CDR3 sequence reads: CASSLVAEAFF. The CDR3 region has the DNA TGTGCCAGCAGCTTAGTAGCTGAAGCTTTCTTT.

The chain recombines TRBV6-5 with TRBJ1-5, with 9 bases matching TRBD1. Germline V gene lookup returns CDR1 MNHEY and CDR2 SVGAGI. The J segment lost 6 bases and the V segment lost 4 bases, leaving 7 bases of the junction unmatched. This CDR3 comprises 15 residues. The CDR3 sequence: CASSSLTGGPQPQHF. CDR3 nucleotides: TGTGCCAGCAGTTCCCTGACAGGGGGGCCTCAGCCCCAGCATTTT.

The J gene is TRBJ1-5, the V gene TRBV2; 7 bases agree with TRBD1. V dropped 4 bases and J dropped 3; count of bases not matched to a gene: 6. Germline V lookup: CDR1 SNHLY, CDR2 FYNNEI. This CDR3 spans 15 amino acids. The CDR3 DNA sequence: TGTGCCAGCAGTGTAGACAGGGTTAACAATCAGCCCCAGCATTTT. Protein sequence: CASSVDRVNNQPQHF.

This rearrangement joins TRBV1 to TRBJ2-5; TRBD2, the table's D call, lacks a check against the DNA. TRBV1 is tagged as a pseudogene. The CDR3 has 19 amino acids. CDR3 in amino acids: CTSSQQAVSGGAGAETQYF. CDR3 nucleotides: TGCACCAGCAGCCAACAAGCTGTTTCGGGGGGGGCCGGGGCGGAGACCCAGTACTTC.

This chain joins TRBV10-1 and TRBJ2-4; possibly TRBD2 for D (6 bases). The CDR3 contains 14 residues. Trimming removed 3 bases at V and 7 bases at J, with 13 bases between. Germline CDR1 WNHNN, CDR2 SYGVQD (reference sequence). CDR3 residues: CASSEGGVGNIQYF. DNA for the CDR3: TGCGCCAGCAGTGAAGGAGGGGTTGGGAACATTCAGTACTTC.

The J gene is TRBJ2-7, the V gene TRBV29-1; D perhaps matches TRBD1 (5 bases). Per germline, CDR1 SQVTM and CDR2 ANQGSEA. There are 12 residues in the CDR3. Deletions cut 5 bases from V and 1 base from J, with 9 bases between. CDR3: CSVKPGSYEQYF. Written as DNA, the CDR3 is TGCAGCGTTAAGCCAGGGTCCTACGAGCAGTACTTC.

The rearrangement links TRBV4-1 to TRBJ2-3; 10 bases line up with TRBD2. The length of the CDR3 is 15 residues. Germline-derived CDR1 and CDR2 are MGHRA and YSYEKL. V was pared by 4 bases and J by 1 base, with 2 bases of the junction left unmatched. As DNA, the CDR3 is TGCGCCAGCAGCCCCGGACTAGCGGGCACAGATACGCAGTATTTT. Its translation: CASSPGLAGTDTQYF.

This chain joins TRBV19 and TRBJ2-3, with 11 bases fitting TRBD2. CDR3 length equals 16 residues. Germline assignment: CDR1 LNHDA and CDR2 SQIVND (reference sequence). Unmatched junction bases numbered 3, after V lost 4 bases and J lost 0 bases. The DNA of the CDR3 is TGTGCCAGTAGTAGGACTAGCGGGTCTAGCACAGATACGCAGTATTTT. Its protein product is CASSRTSGSSTDTQYF.

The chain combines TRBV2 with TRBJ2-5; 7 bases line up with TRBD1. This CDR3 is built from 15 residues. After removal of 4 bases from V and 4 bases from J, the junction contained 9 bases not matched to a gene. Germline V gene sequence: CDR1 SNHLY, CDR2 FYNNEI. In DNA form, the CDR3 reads TGTGCCAGCAGTGCTTACAGGGGAGTGAGAGAGACCCAGTACTTC. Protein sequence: CASSAYRGVRETQYF.